This TCR beta chain came from a study of T cells in tuberculosis. Measured with immunoSEQ multiplex PCR; TCRdb has only the in-frame clones, and not every one. The sample lists roughly 45,000 clones, about 94% occurring once. CDR3 length: 15 amino acids. V lost 3 bases and J 3 bases, leaving 15 bases between the germline ends. Germline V gene sequence: CDR1 SGHTA, CDR2 FQGTGA. Sequencing used PBMCs. The sequence was collected from a donor between 10 and 35 years old with latent tuberculosis or without tuberculosis infection. Some clones in this sample may be carry-over from other donors' samples. The chain couples TRBV7-3 to TRBJ2-7; TRBD2 might be the D (7 bases). The CDR3 is CASSLGHRGDYEQYF. The CDR3 DNA reads as TGTGCCAGCAGCTTGGGACATCGGGGGGACTACGAGCAGTACTTC.